This T cell receptor beta chain originates from a study of metastatic and nonmetastatic thyroid tumors. Background on the study: From malignant and benign thyroid patients, repertoires in blood and in tumor or nodule tissue were compared.

Germline-derived CDR1 and CDR2 are MGHDK and SYGVNS. The CDR3 length is 14 residues. V was trimmed by 3 bases and J by 7 bases, leaving 15 bases between them. There are many counts of this clone. Ahead of thyroid surgery, no patient had received treatment of any kind. TCRdb re-called the PCR reads through MiXCR. The sample consists of roughly 59,000 clones, roughly 16% of them appearing once. Sequences were obtained from blood. The TCR sequence derives from a male donor with papillary thyroid cancer or a benign thyroid nodule (not recorded which). Some clones in this sample may be carry-over from other donors' samples. The chain combines TRBV25-1 with TRBJ2-5, with a tentative D call TRBD2 (6 bases). DNA for the CDR3: TGTGCCAGCAGTGACGTAGGAGGGCTAGTGACCCAGTACTTC. Residues: CASSDVGGLVTQYF.